The 7 T cell receptor beta chains listed next were all sequenced from one sample in a study of cytomegalovirus exposure and HLA in healthy donors. Amplification used 60 Vbeta primers and 13 Jbeta primers. Using immunoSEQ multiplex PCR, the repertoire was profiled, and TCRdb retains in-frame clones only, with some absent. The sample has fewer than 250,000 clones, about 85% seen once; the top ten hold about 1.1%. Sequencing was performed on PBMCs. These receptors came from a boy between 2 and 10 years old in good health and CMV-seronegative.

This clone was detected only a few times. The rearrangement links TRBV28 to TRBJ1-5; no reliable D call. The CDR3 is 17 residues long. The germline V gene has CDR1 MDHEN and CDR2 SYDVKM. The ends were cut back, 7 bases at V and 0 bases at J, with 19 bases in the middle. The CDR3 DNA is TGTGCCAGCATCTTAAGCGGTATGTCAGATAGCAATCAGCCCCAGCATTTT. The encoded protein is CASILSGMSDSNQPQHF.

The V and J genes are TRBV5-6 and TRBJ1-2; 8 nucleotides match TRBD1. V trimming: 4 bases; J trimming: 6 bases; junction bases outside the gene matches: 11. The CDR3 has 15 residues. Germline assignment: CDR1 SGHDT and CDR2 YYEEEE. Here the CDR3 DNA reads TGTGCCAGCAGCCAGATGCCACAGGGGGGGGATGGCTACACCTTC. Its translation: CASSQMPQGGDGYTF.

The chain joins TRBV2 to TRBJ2-2; D is unclear. V was cut by 4 bases and J by 2 bases, with 8 bases left in between. CDR3 length equals 14 residues. Germline V CDR1 and CDR2: SNHLY, FYNNEI. The CDR3, as DNA: TGTGCCAGCAGTGGTTACACCAACACCGGGGAGCTGTTTTTT. Encoded protein: CASSGYTNTGELFF.

This clone showed up just once. CDR3 coding DNA: TGTGCCAGCAAGCTAGAGGACAGGGGAGGAGTGCAGCCCCAGCATTTT. Its protein product is CASKLEDRGGVQPQHF. The chain combines TRBV28 with TRBJ1-5, with 9 nucleotides matching TRBD1. Germline V gene data show CDR1 as MDHEN and CDR2 as SYDVKM. The CDR3 is made up of 16 amino acids. V lost 7 bases to trimming and J lost 7 bases; unmatched junction nucleotides: 14. The full variable domain, its missing parts supplied by reference TRBV28 and TRBJ1-5, is DVKVTQSSRYLVKRTGEKVFLECVQDMDHENMFWYRQDPGLGLRLIYFSYDVKMKEKGDIPEGYSVSREKKERFSLILESASTNQTSMYLCASKLEDRGGVQPQHFGDGTRLSIL.

The gene calls are TRBV29-1 and TRBJ1-1, with TRBD1 matching 8 bases. The CDR3 has 13 residues. In germline, CDR1 is SQVTM, CDR2 ANQGSEA. The V and J ends lost 6 bases and 3 bases, in that order; junction bases with no gene match: 6. The DNA for the CDR3 is TGCAGCGTCGGTCAGGGGGCGGACACTGAAGCTTTCTTT. The encoded protein is CSVGQGADTEAFF. The entire variable domain, with the rest obtained from reference TRBV29-1 and TRBJ1-1, is as follows: SAVISQKPSRDICQRGTSLTIQCQVDSQVTMMFWYRQQPGQSLTLIATANQGSEATYESGFVIDKFPISRPNLTFSTLTVSNMSPEDSSIYLCSVGQGADTEAFFGQGTRLTVV.

CDR3 in DNA: TGCAGCGTTGTGGGGGCTCAGAGGAGCTCCTACAATGAGCAGTTCTTC. It codes for CSVVGAQRSSYNEQFF. This chain joins TRBV29-1 and TRBJ2-1; tentative D call: TRBD1 (6 bases). V was cut by 4 bases and J by 0 bases, with 16 bases left in between. CDR1 is SQVTM, CDR2 ANQGSEA, per germline. The CDR3 runs 16 residues.

The chain recombines TRBV4-1 with TRBJ1-5; 7 bases map to TRBD1. The CDR3 spans 15 residues. The germline V gene encodes CDR1 MGHRA and CDR2 YSYEKL. V shed 7 bases, J shed 3 bases, and the junction held 9 bases outside the gene matches. The CDR3 DNA reads TGCGCCAGCACCCCGGAGGGGGCCCTCAATCAGCCCCAGCATTTT. Its protein product is CASTPEGALNQPQHF.